This TCR beta chain was sequenced for a study of shared clonotypes between healthy human individuals. Study overall: Donors were two women and a few men aged 18 to 49.

Measured with immunoSEQ multiplex PCR; TCRdb has only the in-frame clones, and not every one. Of approximately 440,000 clones listed, approximately 77% were seen once; the top ten hold 12%. Deletions cut 7 bases from V and 6 bases from J, with 16 bases between. The V gene's germline CDR1 is SQVTM and CDR2 ANQGSEA. This CDR3 has 13 amino acids. Sequenced sample: PBMCs. This sequence was found in a middle-aged woman in good health. Some clones in this sample may be carry-over from other donors' samples. This chain uses TRBV29-1 with TRBJ2-4; TRBD2 is a possible D gene (7 bases). The CDR3 nucleotides read TGCAGCGCCCGAGGGGGGGGAGGAAACATTCAGTACTTC. Translating it yields CSARGGGGNIQYF.